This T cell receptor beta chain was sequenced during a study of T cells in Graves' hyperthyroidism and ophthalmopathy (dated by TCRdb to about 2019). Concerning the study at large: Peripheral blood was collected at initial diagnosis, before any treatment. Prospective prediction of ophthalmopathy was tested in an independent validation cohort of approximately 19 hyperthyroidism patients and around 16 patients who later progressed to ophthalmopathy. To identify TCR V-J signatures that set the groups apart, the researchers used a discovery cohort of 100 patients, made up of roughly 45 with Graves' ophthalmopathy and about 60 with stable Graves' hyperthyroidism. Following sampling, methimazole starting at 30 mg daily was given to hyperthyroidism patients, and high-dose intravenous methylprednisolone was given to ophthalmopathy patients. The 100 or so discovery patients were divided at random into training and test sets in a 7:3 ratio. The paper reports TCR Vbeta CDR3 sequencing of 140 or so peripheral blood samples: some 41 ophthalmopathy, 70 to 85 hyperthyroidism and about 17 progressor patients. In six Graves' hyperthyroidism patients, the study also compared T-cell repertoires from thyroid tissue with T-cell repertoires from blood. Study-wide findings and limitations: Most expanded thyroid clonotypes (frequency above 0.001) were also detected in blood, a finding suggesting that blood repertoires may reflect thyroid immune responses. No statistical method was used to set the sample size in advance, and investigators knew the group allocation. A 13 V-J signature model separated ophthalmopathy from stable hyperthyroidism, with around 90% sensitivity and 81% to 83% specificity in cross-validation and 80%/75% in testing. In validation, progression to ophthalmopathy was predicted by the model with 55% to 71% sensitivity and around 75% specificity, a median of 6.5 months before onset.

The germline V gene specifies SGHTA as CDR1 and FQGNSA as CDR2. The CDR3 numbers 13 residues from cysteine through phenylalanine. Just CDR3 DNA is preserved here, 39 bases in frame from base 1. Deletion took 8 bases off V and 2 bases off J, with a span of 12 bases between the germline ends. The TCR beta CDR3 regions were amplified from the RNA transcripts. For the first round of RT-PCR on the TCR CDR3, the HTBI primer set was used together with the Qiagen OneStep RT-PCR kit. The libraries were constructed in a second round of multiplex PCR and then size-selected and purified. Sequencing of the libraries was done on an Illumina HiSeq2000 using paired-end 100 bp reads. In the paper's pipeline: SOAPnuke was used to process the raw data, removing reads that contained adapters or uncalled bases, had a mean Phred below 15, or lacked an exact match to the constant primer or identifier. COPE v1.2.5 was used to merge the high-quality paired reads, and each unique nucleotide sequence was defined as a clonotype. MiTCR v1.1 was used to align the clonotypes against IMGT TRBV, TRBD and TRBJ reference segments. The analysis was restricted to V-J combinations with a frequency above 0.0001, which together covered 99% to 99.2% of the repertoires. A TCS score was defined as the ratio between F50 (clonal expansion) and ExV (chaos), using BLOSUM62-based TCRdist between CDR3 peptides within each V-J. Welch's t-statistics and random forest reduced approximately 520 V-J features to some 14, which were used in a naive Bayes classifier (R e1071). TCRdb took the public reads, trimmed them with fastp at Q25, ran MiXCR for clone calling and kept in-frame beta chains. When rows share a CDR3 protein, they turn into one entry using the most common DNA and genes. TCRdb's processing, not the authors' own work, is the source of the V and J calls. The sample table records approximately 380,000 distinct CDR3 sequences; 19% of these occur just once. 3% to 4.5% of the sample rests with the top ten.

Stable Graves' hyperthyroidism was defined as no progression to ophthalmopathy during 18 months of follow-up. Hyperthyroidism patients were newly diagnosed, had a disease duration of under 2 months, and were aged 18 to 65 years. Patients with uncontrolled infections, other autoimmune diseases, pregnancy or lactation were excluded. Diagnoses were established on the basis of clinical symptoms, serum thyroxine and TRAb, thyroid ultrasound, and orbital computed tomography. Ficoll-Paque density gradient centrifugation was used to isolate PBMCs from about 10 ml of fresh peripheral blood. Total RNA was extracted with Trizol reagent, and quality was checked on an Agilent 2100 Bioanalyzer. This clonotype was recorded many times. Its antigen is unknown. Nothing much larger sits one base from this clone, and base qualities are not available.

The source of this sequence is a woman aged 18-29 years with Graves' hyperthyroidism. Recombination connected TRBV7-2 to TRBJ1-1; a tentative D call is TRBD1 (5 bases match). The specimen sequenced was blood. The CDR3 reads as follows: CASLGRHNTEAFF. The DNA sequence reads TGTGCCAGCCTGGGGCGACACAACACTGAAGCTTTCTTT.